One and the same sample provided the 20 T cell receptor beta chains below, sequenced in a study of cytomegalovirus exposure and HLA in healthy donors. Amplification used 60 Vbeta primers and 13 Jbeta primers. Generated by immunoSEQ multiplex PCR, the TCRdb table keeps only in-frame clones and is missing some. The table has fewer than 120,000 clones, over 60% seen once. Specimen: PBMCs. Receptor source: a woman aged 60-75 years in good health and CMV-seropositive.

This chain uses TRBV28 with TRBJ2-4, with D possibly being TRBD2 (5 bases). This CDR3 has 13 amino acids. CDR1 and CDR2 from the germline V gene are MDHEN and SYDVKM. The germline V and J ends were trimmed by 2 bases and 15 bases, with 17 bases remaining between them. CDR3 sequence reads: CASSLVDGVNPYF. CDR3 coding DNA: TGTGCCAGCAGTTTAGTGGACGGGGTGAACCCGTACTTC.

The J gene is TRBJ1-5, the V gene TRBV2; 7 bases fit TRBD1. The germline V gene has CDR1 SNHLY and CDR2 FYNNEI. Trimming took 4 bases from V and 1 from J; bases not matched to a gene: 7. The CDR3 runs 16 residues. The CDR3 coding sequence is TGTGCCAGCAGTGGGTTTCCAGGGGGAAGCAATCAGCCCCAGCATTTT. This gives the protein CASSGFPGGSNQPQHF.

This clone was observed once. The J gene is TRBJ1-5, the V gene TRBV15; TRBD1 is a possible D gene (6 bases). The germline gives CDR1 LNHNV, CDR2 YYDKDF (reference sequence). The CDR3 length is 15 residues. Trimming took 0 bases from V and 9 from J, leaving 15 bases between them. Written as DNA, the CDR3 is TGTGCCACCAGCAGAGATTACTTTGCCAGGGGGCCCCAGCATTTT. This translates into CATSRDYFARGPQHF.

The chain has TRBV5-4 and TRBJ2-1; 9 nucleotides line up with TRBD2. J was trimmed by 9 bases and V by 4 bases; bases with no gene match: 14. Germline V CDR1 and CDR2: SGHNT, YYREEE (reference sequence). This CDR3 spans 16 amino acids. CDR3 sequence (DNA): TGTGCCAGCAGCGGGGGAGGAGCTAGCGGGGAGCTTGAGCAGTTCTTC. It translates to CASSGGGASGELEQFF.

CDR3 region: CASSGSVYEQYF. The CDR3 DNA is TGTGCCAGCAGTGGTAGCGTGTACGAGCAGTACTTC. The rearrangement uses TRBV6-1 and TRBJ2-7; TRBD2 might be the D (5 bases). Looked up from germline, CDR1 is MNHNS and CDR2 is SASEGT. Between the trimmed V and J ends, which lost 4 bases and 4 bases, there was a span of 8 bases. This CDR3 has 12 amino acids.

This chain joins TRBV9 and TRBJ2-3, with 7 bases that match TRBD2. The ends lost 8 bases at V and 1 base at J; junction bases unmatched: 19. CDR1 and CDR2 from the germline V gene are SGDLS and YYNGEE. The CDR3 has 18 amino acids. In nucleotides, the CDR3 is TGTGCCAGTAATCCACGGGGAGCGGGGACTGCGGGCACAGATACGCAGTATTTT. Translation: CASNPRGAGTAGTDTQYF.

V usage is TRBV29-1 and J usage is TRBJ2-7; 7 bases fit TRBD1. The CDR3 has 11 amino acids. The germline CDR1 and CDR2 sequences are SQVTM and ANQGSEA. Losses at the gene ends were 6 bases for V and 6 bases for J; bases not matched to a gene: 5. The CDR3 DNA follows: TGCAGCGTGAACAGGGGTTCCGAGCAGTACTTC. Amino acids: CSVNRGSEQYF.

V is TRBV18 and J is TRBJ2-7; D remains ambiguous. V dropped 2 bases and J dropped 6 bases, with 14 bases sitting between them. The germline V gene has CDR1 KGHSH and CDR2 LQKENI. CDR3 size: 14 residues. The CDR3 nucleotides are TGTGCCAGCTCACCAGTACCCCTAGGCGCCGAGCAGTACTTC. It translates to CASSPVPLGAEQYF.

This chain uses TRBV5-4 with TRBJ1-1, with TRBD1 matching over 7 bases. V was pared by 2 bases and J by 1 base, with 5 bases of the junction left unmatched. Germline CDR1 is SGHNT and CDR2 is YYREEE (reference sequence). The CDR3 runs to 15 residues. The CDR3 bases are TGTGCCAGCAGCTTTCCGACAGGGCGGAACACTGAAGCTTTCTTT. Encoded protein: CASSFPTGRNTEAFF.

The rearrangement links TRBV29-1 to TRBJ1-5; TRBD1 matches at 10 bases. Germline CDR1 is SQVTM and CDR2 is ANQGSEA. The CDR3 consists of 13 residues. V was clipped by 6 bases and J by 6 bases; unmatched bases: 5. The CDR3, as DNA: TGCAGCGTACGGGACAGGGGTACTCAGCCCCAGCATTTT. Its translation is CSVRDRGTQPQHF.

J is TRBJ1-2 and V is TRBV27, with D possibly matching TRBD1 (5 bases). CDR3 length: 13 amino acids. Germline V gene data show CDR1 as MNHEY and CDR2 as SMNVEV (reference sequence). V lost 6 bases, J lost 6 bases, and 14 bases lay in between. In DNA form, the CDR3 reads TGTGCCAGCAGAATGGCAGGGATCCATGGCTACACCTTC. Translated, it gives CASRMAGIHGYTF.

This clone was observed at least ten times. The rearrangement joins TRBV28 to TRBJ1-5, with D perhaps matching TRBD1 (6 bases). Germline-derived CDR1 and CDR2 are MDHEN and SYDVKM. V was pared by 6 bases and J by 5 bases, with 11 bases between. CDR3 size: 13 residues. The CDR3 nucleotides read TGTGCCAGCAGGGAGAGGGGGTATCAGCCCCAGCATTTT. It codes for CASRERGYQPQHF.

The chain employs TRBV18 and TRBJ1-2, with D unresolved. Germline V gene data show CDR1 as KGHSH and CDR2 as LQKENI. V gave up 3 bases and J gave up 4 bases, with 9 bases separating them. This CDR3 is built from 13 residues. The CDR3 spells CASSPSGGYGYTF. DNA of the CDR3: TGTGCCAGCTCACCGTCGGGAGGCTATGGCTACACCTTC.

This chain joins TRBV11-2 and TRBJ2-3, with D tentatively TRBD2 (5 bases). The V gene's germline CDR1 is SGHAT and CDR2 FQNNGV. The CDR3 runs 15 residues. V lost 1 base and J lost 2, with 10 bases in between. The CDR3 bases are TGTGCCAGCAGCTTAGGGGTTAGCGTCACAGATACGCAGTATTTT. Its protein is CASSLGVSVTDTQYF.

This clone has a single count. CDR3 protein: CATSRKRDSSLAEAFF. CDR3 DNA sequence: TGTGCCACCAGCAGAAAAAGGGACAGCAGCCTGGCTGAAGCTTTCTTT. The chain has TRBV15 and TRBJ1-1; 7 bases line up with TRBD1. The CDR3 length is 16 residues. The V segment lost 2 bases and the J segment 6 bases; nucleotides outside the gene matches: 12. Per the germline V gene, CDR1 is LNHNV and CDR2 is YYDKDF (reference sequence).

CDR3 residues: CASSYGGRLEQFF. The CDR3 region has the DNA TGTGCCAGCAGCTATGGCGGGAGACTTGAGCAGTTCTTC. V and J are TRBV11-3 and TRBJ2-1; 7 bases line up with TRBD2. This CDR3 region has 13 residues. Unmatched junction bases numbered 6, after V lost 4 bases and J lost 9 bases. Per germline, CDR1 SGHNT and CDR2 YENEEA.

The chain links TRBV5-5 to TRBJ2-7, with D perhaps TRBD2 (7 bases). V was shortened by 2 bases and J by 0 bases, with 12 bases between the two germline ends. The CDR3 has 15 residues. CDR1 is SGHKS and CDR2 is YYEKEE in the germline V gene (reference sequence). The CDR3 bases are TGTGCCAGCAGCTTTTCGGGGGGCCTCTCCTACGAGCAGTACTTC. This gives the protein CASSFSGGLSYEQYF.

This chain links TRBV6-1 with TRBJ2-1; 8 nucleotides line up with TRBD1. The CDR3 length is 14 residues. The germline V gene encodes CDR1 MNHNS and CDR2 SASEGT. V gave up 7 bases and J gave up 7 bases; unmatched junction bases: 9. The CDR3 loop reads CASISTGASNEQFF. CDR3 DNA sequence: TGTGCCAGCATCTCGACAGGGGCGTCGAATGAGCAGTTCTTC.

The chain carries TRBV18 and TRBJ2-5; 10 bases fit TRBD2. The CDR3 contains 14 residues. From germline, CDR1 is KGHSH and CDR2 LQKENI. With V trimmed by 4 bases and J by 2 bases, 1 base remained unmatched. CDR3 nucleotide sequence: TGTGCCAGCTCACAACTAGCGGGGCAAGAGACCCAGTACTTC. This encodes CASSQLAGQETQYF. Based on the CDR3 plus reference TRBV18 and TRBJ2-5, the full variable domain is NAGVMQNPRHLVRRRGQEARLRCSPMKGHSHVYWYRQLPEEGLKFMVYLQKENIIDESGMPKERFSAEFPKEGPSILRIQQVVRGDSAAYFCASSQLAGQETQYFGPGTRLLVL.

By sample fraction, this clone is medium-sized (0.01 to 0.1%). The chain uses TRBV19 and TRBJ1-5; no firm D call. CDR1 and CDR2 from the germline V gene are LNHDA and SQIVND (reference sequence). The CDR3 covers 15 residues. Trimming pared 5 bases from V and 0 bases from J, leaving 11 bases between. CDR3 nucleotides: TGTGCCAGTAGTGTGGGAGGTTATAGCAATCAGCCCCAGCATTTT. Residues: CASSVGGYSNQPQHF.